Listed below are T cell receptor beta chains from one sample, sequenced in a study of shared clonotypes between healthy human individuals. Repertoires were generated with immunoSEQ multiplex PCR, while TCRdb's copy carries only in-frame clones and drops some. Found here are 2 million to 2.5 million clones, roughly 93% of them singletons; the top ten hold around 0.37%. The sample taken for sequencing was naive CD4+ T cells from PBMCs. Every receptor here comes from a man aged 18 to 30 in good health. Some clones in this sample may be carry-over from other donors' samples. Each CDR3 is given with its conserved first and last residue. Each record gives: V gene, D gene, clone size, J gene, CDR3 protein, CDR3 DNA. D genes are given only for firm matches. The listing skips clone size in some rows; elsewhere it reads once, few, many or a size class.

>TRBV30|NA|NA|TRBJ2-7
CACCEPYEQYF
TGTGCCTGTTGTGAACCCTACGAGCAGTACTTC
>TRBV19|NA|NA|TRBJ1-5
CASSIDWFNQPQHF
TGTGCCAGTAGTATAGATTGGTTCAATCAGCCCCAGCATTTT
>TRBV30|TRBD2|NA|TRBJ2-5
CALKGTSGMGGTQYF
TGTGCACTAAAAGGGACTAGCGGGATGGGGGGGACCCAGTACTTC
>TRBV2|NA|NA|TRBJ1-1
CASSEAPGANTEAFF
TGTGCCAGCAGTGAAGCTCCAGGGGCGAACACTGAAGCTTTCTTT
>TRBV6-1|NA|NA|TRBJ2-2
CASLDSNTGELFF
TGTGCCAGCTTAGACAGCAACACCGGGGAGCTGTTTTTT
>TRBV18|NA|NA|TRBJ2-7
CASSPPGRSYEQYF
TGTGCCAGCTCACCACCGGGGAGGTCCTACGAGCAGTACTTC
>TRBV6-1|NA|NA|TRBJ1-1
CASGATEAFF
TGTGCCAGCGGGGCGACTGAAGCTTTCTTT
>TRBV10-3|TRBD1|NA|TRBJ1-2
CAISDRESRGYTF
TGTGCCATCAGCGACAGGGAGTCTAGGGGCTACACCTTC
>TRBV20-1|NA|NA|TRBJ1-1
CSSWGTEAFF
TGCAGTTCATGGGGAACTGAAGCTTTCTTT
>TRBV15|TRBD2|once|TRBJ2-3
CATRGTTGGGDTQYF
TGTGCCACCAGGGGCACAACGGGAGGGGGGGATACGCAGTATTTT
>TRBV27|NA|once|TRBJ2-7
CASRQQGPQAEQYF
TGTGCCAGCAGACAACAGGGTCCGCAGGCGGAGCAGTACTTC
>TRBV6-5|NA|NA|TRBJ2-3
CASSYRVGTDTQYF
TGTGCCAGCAGTTATCGGGTGGGCACAGATACGCAGTATTTT
>TRBV28|NA|NA|TRBJ2-1
CASSSYNEQFF
TGTGCCAGCAGCTCGTACAATGAGCAGTTCTTC
>TRBV6-5|NA|NA|TRBJ2-4
CASSRGVSQNIQYF
TGTGCCAGCAGTAGAGGAGTCTCCCAAAACATTCAGTACTTC
>TRBV9|NA|NA|TRBJ2-3
CASSGRAGTLGDTDTQYF
TGTGCCAGCAGCGGAAGGGCCGGGACCTTGGGCGACACAGATACGCAGTATTTT
>TRBV7-9|NA|NA|TRBJ2-2
CASSLASGPNPIGELFF
TGTGCCAGCAGCTTAGCGTCCGGGCCCAATCCGATCGGGGAGCTGTTTTTT
>TRBV2|TRBD1|NA|TRBJ2-7
CASRAGTGTYEQYF
TGTGCCAGCAGGGCCGGGACAGGTACCTACGAGCAGTACTTC
>TRBV7-3|NA|NA|TRBJ2-2
CASSPRTGELFF
TGTGCCAGCAGCCCGAGGACCGGGGAGCTGTTTTTT
>TRBV7-2|TRBD1|NA|TRBJ2-3
CASSLLRTGVADTQYF
TGTGCCAGCAGCCTGCTCCGGACAGGGGTGGCAGATACGCAGTATTTT
>TRBV7-2|NA|NA|TRBJ2-7
CASSLAPQGLEDEQYF
TGTGCCAGCAGCTTAGCGCCCCAGGGACTTGAGGACGAGCAGTACTTC